This T cell receptor beta chain originates from a study of blood T cell repertoires in COVID-19. The germline gives CDR1 SGDLS, CDR2 YYNGEE. The CDR3 consists of 17 residues. V lost 0 bases and J lost 4; bases outside the gene matches: 5. The table came from immunoSEQ multiplex PCR; TCRdb's copy has only in-frame clones and leaves some out. The data hold around 340,000 clones, with roughly 90% observed a single time. Sample: PBMCs or T cells enriched from blood (not recorded which). The clonotype originates from a woman aged 25 to 39 who had been exposed to COVID-19. The rearrangement uses TRBV9 and TRBJ2-1; TRBD2 matches at 12 bases. CDR3 sequence reads: CASSVGSGLAGYNEQFF. The CDR3 DNA sequence: TGTGCCAGCAGCGTAGGGTCCGGACTAGCGGGGTACAATGAGCAGTTCTTC. The full variable domain, its missing parts supplied by reference TRBV9 and TRBJ2-1, is DSGVTQTPKHLITATGQRVTLRCSPRSGDLSVYWYQQSLDQGLQFLIQYYNGEERAKGNILERFSAQQFPDLHSELNLSSLELGDSALYFCASSVGSGLAGYNEQFFGPGTRLTVL.